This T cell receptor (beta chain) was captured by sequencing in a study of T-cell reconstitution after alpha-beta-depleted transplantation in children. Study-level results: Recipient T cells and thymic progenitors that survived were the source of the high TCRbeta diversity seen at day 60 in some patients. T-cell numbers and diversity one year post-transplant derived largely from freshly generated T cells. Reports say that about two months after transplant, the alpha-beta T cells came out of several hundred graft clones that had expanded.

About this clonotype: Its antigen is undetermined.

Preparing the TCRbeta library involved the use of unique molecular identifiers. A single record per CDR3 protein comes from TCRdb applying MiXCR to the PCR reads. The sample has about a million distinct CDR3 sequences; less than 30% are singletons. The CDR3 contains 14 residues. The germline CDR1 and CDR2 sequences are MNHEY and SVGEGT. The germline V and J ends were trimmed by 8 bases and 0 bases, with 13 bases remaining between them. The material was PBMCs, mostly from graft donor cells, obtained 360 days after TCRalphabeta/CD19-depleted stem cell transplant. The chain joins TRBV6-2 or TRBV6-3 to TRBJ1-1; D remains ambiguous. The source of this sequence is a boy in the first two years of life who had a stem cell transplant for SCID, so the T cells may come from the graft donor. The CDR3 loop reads CASGDMNMNTEAFF. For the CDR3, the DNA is TGTGCCAGCGGTGACATGAACATGAACACTGAAGCTTTCTTT.